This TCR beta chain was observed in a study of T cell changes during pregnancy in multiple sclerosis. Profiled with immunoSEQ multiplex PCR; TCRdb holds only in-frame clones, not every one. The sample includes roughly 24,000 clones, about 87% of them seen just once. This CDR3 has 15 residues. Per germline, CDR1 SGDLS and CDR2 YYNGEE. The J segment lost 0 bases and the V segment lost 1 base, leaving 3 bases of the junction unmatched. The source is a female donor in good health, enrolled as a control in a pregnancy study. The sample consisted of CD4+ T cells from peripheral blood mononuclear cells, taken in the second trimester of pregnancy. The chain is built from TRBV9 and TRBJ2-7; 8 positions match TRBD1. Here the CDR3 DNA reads TGTGCCAGCAGCGTACGGACAGGGAGCTCCTACGAGCAGTACTTC. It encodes CASSVRTGSSYEQYF. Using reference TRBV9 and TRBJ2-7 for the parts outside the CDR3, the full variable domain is DSGVTQTPKHLITATGQRVTLRCSPRSGDLSVYWYQQSLDQGLQFLIQYYNGEERAKGNILERFSAQQFPDLHSELNLSSLELGDSALYFCASSVRTGSSYEQYFGPGTRLTVT.